Described below is a single T cell receptor beta chain sequence and its context. Its target antigen remains unknown. There are no base qualities to consult, and no much larger clone falls within one base. Other DNA variants within this sample encode the same CDR3. These data belong to a study of PD-L1 blockade in urothelial cancer (dated by TCRdb to the late 2010s). Background on the whole study: All patients started therapy around 2014 and received atezolizumab 1,200 mg intravenously every 3 weeks. The study was an exploratory multi-omic analysis of somatic, immune and clinical correlates of response to PD-L1 blockade with atezolizumab in urothelial cancer. In the same patients who had TCR sequencing, pretreatment tumors also underwent whole exome sequencing and RNA sequencing. Blood samples were analyzed 3 weeks after the start of treatment (second dose) and 6 weeks after the start of treatment. Durable clinical benefit was defined as a progression-free survival longer than 6 months, and TCR features were additionally tested against progression-free survival and overall survival. Durable clinical benefit was achieved by nine patients but not by the remaining 20. Twenty-five of 29 patients were identified as males with urothelial cancer of bladder origin, and a prior smoking history was reported by 18 of 29 patients. Pretreatment tumor samples, along with matched peripheral blood serially collected before and after atezolizumab treatment, were subjected to TCR sequencing. Blood samples gave a median of about 140,000 T cells and approximately 80,000 unique TCRs, with a median clonality of 0.080. An ECOG performance status of 0 or 1 was recorded for the patients, and 0 to 3 prior chemotherapy regimens had been received by the patients. Pretreatment blood TCR-seq was available for about 27 patients, at least one posttreatment blood collection was obtained for some 25 patients, and tumor TCR-seq was available for some 25 patients. Study-wide conclusions, independent of this receptor: Because the sample size was small (n of about 30) and many exploratory analyses were performed, the results are intended to be hypothesis-generating. At 3 weeks after the start of treatment, tumor-associated TCR clones in peripheral blood had expanded more in patients with durable benefit (n of about 22, p = 0.022). A pretreatment peripheral blood TCR clonality below the median was linked to improved progression-free and overall survival.

V gives up 0 bases and J gives up 4 bases, and the segment between their germline ends measures 13 bases. Counted from cysteine to phenylalanine, this CDR3 has 16 amino acids. The entry retains the CDR3 DNA only, 48 bases that are in frame from base 1. CDR1 is given as LGHNA and CDR2 as YNFKEQ, both from the germline V gene. Each PCR received spiked-in synthetic TCR analog templates so that absolute template abundance could be estimated from read counts. Using the immunoSEQ assay, TCRbeta CDR3 regions were amplified from genomic DNA with bias-controlled V and J gene primers. Sequencing of rearranged TCRbeta segments was done at approximately 20X coverage. Under the source paper's analysis protocol: Clustering was used to correct sequencing errors, and CDR3s were annotated against IMGT to assign V, D and J genes. Out-of-frame and stop-codon sequences were excluded, and only productive TCRbeta rearrangements were used in downstream analyses. Clonality was calculated as one minus the Shannon entropy normalized by the log of the number of unique productive sequences. Fisher's exact test with Benjamini-Hochberg correction, using a cutoff of adjusted p below 0.01, was how clones that differed between time points or between blood and tumor were identified. Not all clones reach the TCRdb copy of this immuneACCESS table, which keeps in-frame sequences only. Checked studies attribute under half of the gap to unresolved V genes and leave the rest unexplained. D and trimming were read from the DNA, whereas the V and J calls and clone size are those reported in that table. This sample lists about 88,000 clones; over 90% were detected once. The ten largest make up 9.4% of the sample.

The cohort comprised around 31 patients with locally advanced or metastatic urothelial carcinoma treated at Memorial Sloan Kettering on a trial protocol. Peripheral blood mononuclear cells were collected pretreatment and during treatment, at between 1 and 8 total time points per patient. The Qiagen DNeasy Blood extraction kit was used to purify genomic DNA from total PBMCs and from tumor samples. Collected pretreatment and during treatment, PBMCs were isolated and stored as previously described. This TCR derives from a man aged 55 to 70 with urothelial cancer. This material consisted of PBMCs, taken around atezolizumab (anti-PD-L1) treatment. Here the chain combines TRBV4-2 and TRBJ2-1, and possibly TRBD2, on 6 matching bases. The sequenced DNA is TGTGCCAGCAGCCAAGACTTGGCGGGATCTTACAATGAGCAGTTCTTC. Its coded protein is CASSQDLAGSYNEQFF.